This T cell receptor beta chain stems from a study of blood T cell repertoires in COVID-19. Profiling relied on immunoSEQ multiplex PCR, and the TCRdb table lists in-frame clones only, not all of them. The sample lists about 42,000 clones, about nine tenths occurring once. Trimming cost V 1 base and J 5 bases, with 14 bases left between them. The V gene's germline CDR1 is SGHVS and CDR2 FQNEAQ. The length of the CDR3 is 15 residues. The clonotype originates from a woman over 75 in a cohort sampled during active or convalescent COVID-19. The sequencing input was peripheral blood. The V and J genes are TRBV7-8 and TRBJ1-1, with D perhaps TRBD1 (6 bases). CDR3 sequence reads: CASSLETGARTEAFF. The CDR3 coding sequence is TGTGCCAGCAGCTTAGAGACAGGCGCCAGGACTGAAGCTTTCTTT.